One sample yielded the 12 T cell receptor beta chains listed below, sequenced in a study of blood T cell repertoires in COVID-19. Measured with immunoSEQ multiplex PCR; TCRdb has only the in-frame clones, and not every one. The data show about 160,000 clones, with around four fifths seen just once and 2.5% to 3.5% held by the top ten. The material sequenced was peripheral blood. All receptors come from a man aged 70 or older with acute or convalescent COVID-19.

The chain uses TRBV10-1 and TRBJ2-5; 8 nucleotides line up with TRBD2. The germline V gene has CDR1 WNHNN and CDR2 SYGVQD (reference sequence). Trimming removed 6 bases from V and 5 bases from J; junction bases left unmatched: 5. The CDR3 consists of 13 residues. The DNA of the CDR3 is TGCGCCAGCAGCACCGGGGGGGCCGAGACCCAGTACTTC. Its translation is CASSTGGAETQYF.

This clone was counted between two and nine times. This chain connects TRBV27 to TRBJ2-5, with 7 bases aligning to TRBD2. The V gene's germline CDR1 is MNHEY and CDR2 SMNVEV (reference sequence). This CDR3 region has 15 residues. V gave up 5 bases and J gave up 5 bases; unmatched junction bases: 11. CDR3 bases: TGTGCCAGCAGTCTGACCTTGGGGGGGATGGAGACCCAGTACTTC. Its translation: CASSLTLGGMETQYF.

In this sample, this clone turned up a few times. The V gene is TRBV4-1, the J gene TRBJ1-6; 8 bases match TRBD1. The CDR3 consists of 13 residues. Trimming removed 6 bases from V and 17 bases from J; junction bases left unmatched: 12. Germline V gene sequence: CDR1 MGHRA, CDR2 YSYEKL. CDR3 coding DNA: TGCGCCAGCAGAGCCCAGGGGGCAAGTCTCTTCCACTTT. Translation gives CASRAQGASLFHF.

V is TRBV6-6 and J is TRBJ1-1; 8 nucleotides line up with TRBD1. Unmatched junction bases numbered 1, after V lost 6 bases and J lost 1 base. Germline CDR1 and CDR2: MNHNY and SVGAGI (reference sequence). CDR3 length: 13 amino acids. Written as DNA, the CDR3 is TGTGCCAGCAGCGACAGGGGGAACACTGAAGCTTTCTTT. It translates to CASSDRGNTEAFF.

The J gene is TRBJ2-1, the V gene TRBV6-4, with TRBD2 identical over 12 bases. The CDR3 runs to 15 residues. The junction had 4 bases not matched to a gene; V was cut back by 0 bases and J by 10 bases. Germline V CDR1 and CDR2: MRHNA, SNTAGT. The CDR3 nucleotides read TGTGCCAGCAGTGACTCGACTAGCGGGAGATTGGAGCAGTTCTTC. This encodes CASSDSTSGRLEQFF.

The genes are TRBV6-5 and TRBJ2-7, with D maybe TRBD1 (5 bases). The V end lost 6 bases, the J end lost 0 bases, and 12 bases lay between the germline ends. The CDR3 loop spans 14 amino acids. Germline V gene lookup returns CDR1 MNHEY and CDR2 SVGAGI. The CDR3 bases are TGTGCCAGCAGCCGTTCCACAGGCTCCTACGAGCAGTACTTC. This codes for CASSRSTGSYEQYF.

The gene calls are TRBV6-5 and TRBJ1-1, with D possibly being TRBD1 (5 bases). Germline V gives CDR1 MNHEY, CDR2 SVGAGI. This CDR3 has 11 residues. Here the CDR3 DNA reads TGTGTCGCCAGGGTGAACACTGAAGCTTTCTTT. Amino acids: CVARVNTEAFF.

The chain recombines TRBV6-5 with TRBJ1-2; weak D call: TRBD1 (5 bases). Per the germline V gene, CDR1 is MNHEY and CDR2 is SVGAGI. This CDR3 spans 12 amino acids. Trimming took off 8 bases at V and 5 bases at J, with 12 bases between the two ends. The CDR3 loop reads CASLGGSYGYTF. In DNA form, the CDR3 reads TGTGCCAGCCTCGGGGGGTCTTATGGCTACACCTTC.

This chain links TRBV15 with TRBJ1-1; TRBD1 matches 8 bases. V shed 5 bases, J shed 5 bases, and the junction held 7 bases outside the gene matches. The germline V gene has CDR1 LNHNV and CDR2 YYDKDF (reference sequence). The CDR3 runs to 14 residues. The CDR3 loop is CATSGSGQGTEAFF. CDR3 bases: TGTGCCACCAGCGGTAGCGGACAGGGAACTGAAGCTTTCTTT.

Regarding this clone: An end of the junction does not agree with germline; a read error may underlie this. CDR3 bases: TGTGCCAGTAGTAGCCCTGGTCACGGGGGGGGAAGCATAGATACGCAGTATTTT. Protein product: CASSSPGHGGGSIDTQYF. This rearrangement joins TRBV19 to TRBJ2-3, with 8 bases aligning to TRBD2. The CDR3 has 18 amino acids. Germline-derived CDR1 and CDR2 are LNHDA and SQIVND (reference sequence).

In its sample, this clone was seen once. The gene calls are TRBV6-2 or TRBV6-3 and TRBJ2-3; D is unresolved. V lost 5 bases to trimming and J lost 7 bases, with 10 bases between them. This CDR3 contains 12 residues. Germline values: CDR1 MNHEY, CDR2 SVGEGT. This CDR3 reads CASSTLVYTQYF. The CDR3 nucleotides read TGTGCCAGCAGTACCCTAGTGTATACGCAGTATTTT.

The CDR3 nucleotides are TGTGCCAGCAGTTATTCACAGGGGAACACCGGGGAGCTGTTTTTT. Residues: CASSYSQGNTGELFF. The V call is TRBV6-5, the J call TRBJ2-2; possible D gene TRBD1, 6 bases. The germline V gene has CDR1 MNHEY and CDR2 SVGAGI. Trimming shortened V by 3 bases and J by 1 base, and 9 bases separated the two germline ends. This CDR3 spans 15 amino acids.